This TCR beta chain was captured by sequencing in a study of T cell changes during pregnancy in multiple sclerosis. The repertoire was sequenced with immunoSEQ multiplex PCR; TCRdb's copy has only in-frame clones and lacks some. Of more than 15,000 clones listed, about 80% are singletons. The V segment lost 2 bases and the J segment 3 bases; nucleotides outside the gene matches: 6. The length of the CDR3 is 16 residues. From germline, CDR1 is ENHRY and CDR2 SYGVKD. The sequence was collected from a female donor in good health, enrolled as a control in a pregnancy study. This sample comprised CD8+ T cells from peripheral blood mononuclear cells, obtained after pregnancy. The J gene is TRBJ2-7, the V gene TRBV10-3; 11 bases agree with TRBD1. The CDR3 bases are TGTGCCATCAGTGAGGGCGGAGGGACAGGGGGCTACGAGCAGTACTTC. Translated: CAISEGGGTGGYEQYF.